This T cell receptor (beta chain) appears in the sequencing data of a study of Ad26.COV2.S vaccination and SARS-CoV-2 variants. Study summary: Donor allocation was to the COV1001 Ad26.COV2.S trial arm. Donor got 5x10^10 or 1x10^11 viral particles of Ad26.COV2.S. Findings of the study overall: Vaccinated individuals (as opposed to placebo recipients) had higher spike-specific TCR breadth.

Noted treatment: roughly 19 received Ad26.COV2.S at low or high dose, single or two shots; roughly five received placebo; per-sample allocation not given. Collection of samples fell on day 63 after the first vaccine or placebo injection. Profiling relied on immunoSEQ multiplex PCR, and the TCRdb table lists in-frame clones only, not all of them. There are around 350,000 clones in the sample; about 85% occur only once, and 2.5% to 3.5% lies in the top ten. This clone has just a few counts. Antigen specificity is unknown. The germline CDR1 and CDR2 sequences are SGHDT and YYEEEE. V lost 4 bases and J lost 0, with 13 bases in between. This CDR3 comprises 15 residues.

This TCR was sampled from a person between 18 and 65 years old who received the Ad26.COV2.S COVID-19 vaccine or a placebo. Material: peripheral blood, obtained in a trial of Ad26.COV2.S vaccine versus placebo. The chain combines TRBV5-6 with TRBJ2-5, with D perhaps matching TRBD2 (6 bases). The CDR3: CASSGYRTNQETQYF. The CDR3 DNA sequence: TGTGCCAGCAGCGGCTATAGGACTAACCAAGAGACCCAGTACTTC. The variable domain in full, completed from reference TRBV5-6 and TRBJ2-5, reads DAGVTQSPTHLIKTRGQQVTLRCSPKSGHDTVSWYQQALGQGPQFIFQYYEEEERQRGNFPDRFSGHQFPNYSSELNVNALLLGDSALYLCASSGYRTNQETQYFGPGTRLLVL.